The text below deals with one T cell receptor (beta chain). Antigen: not known. For Graves' hyperthyroidism to be stable, ophthalmopathy could not progress within 18 months. Disease duration under 2 months; hyperthyroidism patients were aged 18 to 65. Using around 10 ml of fresh peripheral blood, PBMCs were prepared. TCR beta CDR3 sequences were amplified from RNA transcripts. HTBI primers were used for first-round RT-PCR of the TCR CDR3. TCRdb reprocessed the multiplex PCR reads via MiXCR and lists one record per CDR3 protein. The sample includes roughly 24,000 distinct CDR3 sequences, roughly 45% of them seen just once. Per germline, CDR1 KGHSH and CDR2 LQKENI. The CDR3 length is 14 residues. V shed 1 base, J shed 4 bases, and the junction held 3 bases outside the gene matches. The source of the sample is a study of T cells in Graves' hyperthyroidism and ophthalmopathy. Study-wide points: Also found in blood were most expanded thyroid clonotypes above 0.001.

This sequence originates from a woman aged 30 to 39 with Graves' hyperthyroidism. The chain links TRBV18 to TRBJ1-1, with 7 bases lining up with TRBD1. Input material: blood. The CDR3 nucleotides are TGTGCCAGCTCACCACAGGGGGCCGGCACTGAAGCTTTCTTT. Protein sequence: CASSPQGAGTEAFF.